The 17 T cell receptor beta chains below come from one sample, sequenced in a study of cytotoxic CD8 clonotypes in ibrutinib-treated CLL. Using immunoSEQ multiplex PCR, the repertoire was profiled, and TCRdb retains in-frame clones only, with some absent. The table shows roughly 100,000 clones, with approximately 80% occurring only once. The sequencing used PBMCs, collected after 12 months of ibrutinib treatment. The receptors originated from a human donor with chronic lymphocytic leukemia.

This clone was seen only a few times. The chain joins TRBV7-3 to TRBJ2-2; tentatively, D is TRBD2 (5 bases). CDR3 length: 14 residues. The V and J ends lost 5 bases and 8 bases respectively, with 15 bases between them. Per germline, CDR1 SGHTA and CDR2 FQGTGA. The CDR3 here is CASSSPGLHGELFF. CDR3 sequence (DNA): TGTGCCAGCAGCAGCCCCGGACTCCATGGGGAGCTGTTTTTT.

CDR3 sequence (DNA): TGTGCCAGCAGCTTGCGGGACAGTTTGTACTTC. Translation gives CASSLRDSLYF. This chain uses TRBV5-6 with TRBJ2-5, with 7 bases identical to TRBD1. J gave up 13 bases and V 1 base, and 4 bases lay outside the gene matches. Germline CDR1 and CDR2: SGHDT and YYEEEE. The CDR3 spans 11 residues.

J is TRBJ2-7 and V is TRBV2, with 8 positions matching TRBD1. The CDR3 runs 14 residues. CDR1 is SNHLY and CDR2 is FYNNEI in the germline V gene. The J segment lost 2 bases and the V segment lost 4 bases, leaving 4 bases of the junction unmatched. The CDR3 coding sequence is TGTGCCAGCAGTGCGAACAGGGGGACCTACGAGCAGTACTTC. Its protein is CASSANRGTYEQYF.

V usage is TRBV7-2 and J usage is TRBJ2-1, with TRBD2 matching over 8 bases. The CDR3 covers 15 residues. Losses at the gene ends were 3 bases for V and 3 bases for J; bases not matched to a gene: 4. The germline CDR1 and CDR2 sequences are SGHTA and FQGNSA. The CDR3 loop reads CASSLGLEIYNEQFF. The CDR3 nucleotides read TGTGCCAGCAGCTTGGGACTAGAAATCTACAATGAGCAGTTCTTC.

Turning to this clone: The junction departs from germline at one end; a sequencing error may be responsible. The chain combines TRBV7-7 with TRBJ2-1, with 10 bases aligning to TRBD2. This CDR3 is built from 14 residues. CDR1 and CDR2 (germline): SSHAT, FNYEAQ (reference sequence). The CDR3 protein is CASSRTSGYNEQFF. The CDR3 bases are TGTGCTAGCAGTCGGACTAGCGGTTACAATGAGCAGTTCTTC.

This chain joins TRBV7-9 and TRBJ2-3; D ambiguous. Trimming left V 5 bases short and J 6 bases short, with 12 bases between. Germline V lookup: CDR1 SEHNR, CDR2 FQNEAQ (reference sequence). The length of the CDR3 is 13 residues. CDR3 region: CASSQSPLDTQYF. DNA of the CDR3: TGTGCCAGCAGCCAGAGTCCACTGGATACGCAGTATTTT.

The chain links TRBV4-1 to TRBJ1-3; D ambiguous. Trimming took off 0 bases at V and 4 bases at J, with 13 bases between the two ends. The CDR3 totals 16 residues. Looked up from germline, CDR1 is MGHRA and CDR2 is YSYEKL. CDR3 sequence reads: CASSQEEAFGGNTIYF. As DNA, the CDR3 is TGCGCCAGCAGCCAAGAGGAGGCTTTCGGGGGAAACACCATATATTTT.

There are a few counts of this clone. The chain uses TRBV6-1 and TRBJ2-7, with TRBD2 identical over 9 bases. The junction had 2 bases not matched to a gene; V was cut back by 4 bases and J by 4 bases. Germline loops: CDR1 MNHNS, CDR2 SASEGT. There are 13 residues in the CDR3. This CDR3 reads CASSGLAGYEQYF. The CDR3 nucleotides are TGTGCCAGCAGTGGCCTAGCGGGGTACGAGCAGTACTTC.

In DNA, the CDR3 is TGCGCCAGCAGCTTGGAAGGGGCGACCAATCAGCCCCAGCATTTT. Translating it yields CASSLEGATNQPQHF. The J gene is TRBJ1-5, the V gene TRBV5-1, with a weak D call TRBD1 (5 bases). Germline CDR1 SGHRS, CDR2 YFSETQ. The V gene lost 0 bases and the J gene lost 3 bases, with 10 bases spanning the gap. This CDR3 contains 15 residues.

This clone was seen once. Here the CDR3 DNA reads TGTGCCAGCAGTATGTCAACATTTAATGAAAAACTGTTTTTT. It translates to CASSMSTFNEKLFF. The chain recombines TRBV2 with TRBJ1-4; unclear D gene. The CDR3 spans 14 residues. Germline CDR1 is SNHLY and CDR2 is FYNNEI. V lost 5 bases to trimming and J lost 4 bases, with 11 bases between them.

This rearrangement joins TRBV5-1 to TRBJ2-7; TRBD2 aligns across 7 bases. Germline V gene data show CDR1 as SGHRS and CDR2 as YFSETQ. The V segment lost 3 bases and the J segment 4 bases; nucleotides outside the gene matches: 7. This CDR3 is built from 14 residues. Written as DNA, the CDR3 is TGCGCCAGCAGCTCGGAGGGAGGGAGGTACGAGCAGTACTTC. It is translated as CASSSEGGRYEQYF.

The chain links TRBV27 to TRBJ1-1; D ambiguous. CDR1 and CDR2 from the germline V gene are MNHEY and SMNVEV (reference sequence). Deletions cut 0 bases from V and 1 base from J, with 6 bases between. The length of the CDR3 is 14 residues. The CDR3, as DNA: TGTGCCAGCAGTTTATCGCCAGGGAACACTGAAGCTTTCTTT. It specifies CASSLSPGNTEAFF.

The chain couples TRBV6-5 to TRBJ2-7; possibly TRBD1 for D (6 bases). With 2 bases removed from V and 3 bases from J, the gap between germline ends came to 8 bases. Germline CDR1 and CDR2: MNHEY and SVGAGI. CDR3 length: 13 amino acids. The CDR3 loop reads CASSYGGFYEQYF. The CDR3, as DNA: TGTGCCAGCAGTTACGGGGGCTTCTACGAGCAGTACTTC.

J is TRBJ2-5 and V is TRBV28; 11 nucleotides align to TRBD1. Germline CDR1 is MDHEN and CDR2 is SYDVKM. The CDR3 runs to 15 residues. The ends lost 7 bases at V and 8 bases at J; junction bases unmatched: 12. The CDR3 loop is CASKLDPGQGETQYF. Here the CDR3 DNA reads TGTGCCAGCAAGCTTGATCCGGGACAGGGGGAAACCCAGTACTTC.

In this sample, this clone turned up once. Here the CDR3 DNA reads TGTGCCAGCAGTTTCGGGGGTGTCTACACCTTC. Protein product: CASSFGGVYTF. This chain uses TRBV28 with TRBJ1-2, with a weak D call TRBD1 (5 bases). Germline CDR1 is MDHEN and CDR2 is SYDVKM. Trimming removed 3 bases from V and 10 bases from J, with 9 bases in between. The CDR3 consists of 11 residues.

V gene TRBV5-4 combines with J gene TRBJ2-3, with TRBD2 matching 8 bases. V shed 4 bases, J shed 4 bases, and the junction held 14 bases outside the gene matches. Germline V gene lookup returns CDR1 SGHNT and CDR2 YYREEE (reference sequence). The CDR3 is 17 residues long. CDR3 residues: CASSIGKLGRGSDTQYF. Written as DNA, the CDR3 is TGTGCCAGCAGCATCGGGAAACTCGGGAGGGGCTCAGATACGCAGTATTTT.

The CDR3 region is CASSTGQAYSGNTIYF. CDR3 sequence (DNA): TGTGCCAGCAGCACGGGCCAGGCGTACTCTGGAAACACCATATATTTT. V usage is TRBV7-2 and J usage is TRBJ1-3; no reliable D call. V was cut by 5 bases and J by 0 bases, with 14 bases left in between. This CDR3 contains 16 residues. Germline V gene lookup returns CDR1 SGHTA and CDR2 FQGNSA.